This T cell receptor beta chain was identified in a study of blood T cells in healthy people across ages. Study overall: About one barcoded beta molecule per two T cells was captured by template switching.

A remark on this clonotype: The target antigen is unknown.

Study-wide results and limits: TCR beta diversity, measured per million T cells, fell in a roughly linear way with age.

Alongside a J-beta primer mix, a sample-barcoded 5' primer served in a second PCR lasting roughly 6 to 11 cycles. A template-switch adaptor that had 12 random nucleotides put a tag on each cDNA molecule. TCRdb reanalysed the 5' RACE reads using MiXCR and keeps one entry per CDR3 protein. The sample has around 940,000 distinct CDR3 sequences, roughly 51% seen once. This TCR was recovered from a woman aged 55 to 70 in good health. The sample taken for sequencing was blood.

CDR3 DNA: TGTGCCAGCAGCCAAGAGTGGGGTCTAGCTAACTATGGCTACACCTTC. Amino acid sequence: CASSQEWGLANYGYTF. V usage is TRBV4-2 and J usage is TRBJ1-2; D unclear. The germline CDR1 and CDR2 sequences are LGHNA and YNFKEQ. With 0 bases removed from V and 0 bases from J, the gap between germline ends came to 11 bases. This CDR3 contains 16 residues.